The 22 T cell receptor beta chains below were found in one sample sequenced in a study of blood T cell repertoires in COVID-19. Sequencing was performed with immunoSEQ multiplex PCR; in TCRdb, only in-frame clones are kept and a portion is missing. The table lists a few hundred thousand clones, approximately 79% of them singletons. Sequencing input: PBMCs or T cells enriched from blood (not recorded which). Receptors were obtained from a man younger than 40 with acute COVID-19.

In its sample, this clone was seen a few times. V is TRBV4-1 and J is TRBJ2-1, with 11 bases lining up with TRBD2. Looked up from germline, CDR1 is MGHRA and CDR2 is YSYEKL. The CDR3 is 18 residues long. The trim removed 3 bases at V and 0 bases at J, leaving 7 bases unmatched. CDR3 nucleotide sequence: TGCGCCAGCAGCCATGCTAGCGGGGGGTCTAGCTCCTACAATGAGCAGTTCTTC. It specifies CASSHASGGSSSYNEQFF.

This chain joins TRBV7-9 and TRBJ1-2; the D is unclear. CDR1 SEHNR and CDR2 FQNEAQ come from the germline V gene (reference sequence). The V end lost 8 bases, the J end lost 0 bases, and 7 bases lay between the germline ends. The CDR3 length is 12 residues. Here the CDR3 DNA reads TGTGCCAGCTTGGGCACTAACTATGGCTACACCTTC. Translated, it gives CASLGTNYGYTF.

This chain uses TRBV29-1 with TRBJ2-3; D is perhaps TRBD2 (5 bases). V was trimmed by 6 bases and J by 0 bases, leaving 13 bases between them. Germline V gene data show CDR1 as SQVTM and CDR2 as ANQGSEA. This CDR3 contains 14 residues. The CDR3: CSVSQRHSTDTQYF. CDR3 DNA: TGCAGCGTATCTCAGCGGCACAGCACAGATACGCAGTATTTT.

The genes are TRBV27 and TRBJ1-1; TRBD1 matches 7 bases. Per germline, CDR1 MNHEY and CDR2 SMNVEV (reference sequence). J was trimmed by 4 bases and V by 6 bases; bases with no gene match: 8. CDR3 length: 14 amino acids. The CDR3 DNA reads TGTGCCAGCAGACTAACCCAGGGGGGCACTGAAGCTTTCTTT. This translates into CASRLTQGGTEAFF.

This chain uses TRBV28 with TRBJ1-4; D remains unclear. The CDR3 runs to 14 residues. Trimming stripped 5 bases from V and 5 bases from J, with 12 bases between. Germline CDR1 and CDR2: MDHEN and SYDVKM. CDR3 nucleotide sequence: TGTGCCAGCAGTCCCTCCCCGTTCAATGAAAAACTGTTTTTT. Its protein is CASSPSPFNEKLFF. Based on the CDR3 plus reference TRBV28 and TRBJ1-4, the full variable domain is DVKVTQSSRYLVKRTGEKVFLECVQDMDHENMFWYRQDPGLGLRLIYFSYDVKMKEKGDIPEGYSVSREKKERFSLILESASTNQTSMYLCASSPSPFNEKLFFGSGTQLSVL.

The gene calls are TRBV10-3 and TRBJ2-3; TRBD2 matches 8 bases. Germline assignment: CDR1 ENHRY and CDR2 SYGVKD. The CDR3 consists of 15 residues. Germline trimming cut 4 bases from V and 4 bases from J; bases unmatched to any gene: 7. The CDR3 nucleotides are TGTGCCATCAGTGCCGGGACTAGTCAAGCAGATACGCAGTATTTT. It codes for CAISAGTSQADTQYF.

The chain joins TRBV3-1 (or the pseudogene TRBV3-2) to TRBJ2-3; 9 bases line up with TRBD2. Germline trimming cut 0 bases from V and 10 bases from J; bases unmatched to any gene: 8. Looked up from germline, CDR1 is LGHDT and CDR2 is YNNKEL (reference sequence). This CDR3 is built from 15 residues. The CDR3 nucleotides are TGTGCCAGCAGCCAAGAGCGGGGGGGCCAAAAACCGCAGTATTTT. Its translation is CASSQERGGQKPQYF.

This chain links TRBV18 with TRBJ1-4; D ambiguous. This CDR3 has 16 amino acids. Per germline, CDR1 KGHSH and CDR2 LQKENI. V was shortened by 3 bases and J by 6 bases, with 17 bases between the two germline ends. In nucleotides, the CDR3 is TGTGCCAGCTCACCGGAGGTAGTAGGGAAACATGAAAAACTGTTTTTT. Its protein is CASSPEVVGKHEKLFF.

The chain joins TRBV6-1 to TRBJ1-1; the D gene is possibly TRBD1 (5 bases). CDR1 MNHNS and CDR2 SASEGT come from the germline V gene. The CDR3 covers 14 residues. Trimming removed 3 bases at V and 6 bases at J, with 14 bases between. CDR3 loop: CASSETDDRSEAFF. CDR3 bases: TGTGCCAGCAGTGAGACCGATGACAGATCTGAAGCTTTCTTT.

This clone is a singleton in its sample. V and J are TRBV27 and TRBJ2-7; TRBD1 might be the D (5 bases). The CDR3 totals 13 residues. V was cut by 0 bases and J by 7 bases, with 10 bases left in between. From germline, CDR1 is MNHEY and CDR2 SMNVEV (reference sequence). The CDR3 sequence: CASSLSPGWEQYV. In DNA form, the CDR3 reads TGTGCCAGCAGTTTATCCCCAGGGTGGGAGCAGTACGTC.

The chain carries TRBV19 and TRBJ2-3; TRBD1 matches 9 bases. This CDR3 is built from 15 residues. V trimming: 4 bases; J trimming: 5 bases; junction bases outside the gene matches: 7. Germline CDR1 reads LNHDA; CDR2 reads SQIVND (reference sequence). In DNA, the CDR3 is TGTGCCAGTAGTAGGGGACAGGGTGTGGAAGATACGCAGTATTTT. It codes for CASSRGQGVEDTQYF.

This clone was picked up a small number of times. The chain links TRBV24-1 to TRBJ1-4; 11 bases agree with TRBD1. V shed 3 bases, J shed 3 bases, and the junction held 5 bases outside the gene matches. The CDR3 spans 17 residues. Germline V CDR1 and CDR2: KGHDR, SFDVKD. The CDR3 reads CATSDPGQGASNEKLFF. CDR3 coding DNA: TGTGCCACCAGTGATCCTGGACAGGGGGCGTCTAATGAAAAACTGTTTTTT.

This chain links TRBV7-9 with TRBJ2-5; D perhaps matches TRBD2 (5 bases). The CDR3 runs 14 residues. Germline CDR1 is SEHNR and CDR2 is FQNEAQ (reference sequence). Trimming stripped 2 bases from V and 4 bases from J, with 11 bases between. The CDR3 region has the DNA TGTGCCAGCAGCTTATTTACTGAGGGAGAGACCCAGTACTTC. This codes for CASSLFTEGETQYF.

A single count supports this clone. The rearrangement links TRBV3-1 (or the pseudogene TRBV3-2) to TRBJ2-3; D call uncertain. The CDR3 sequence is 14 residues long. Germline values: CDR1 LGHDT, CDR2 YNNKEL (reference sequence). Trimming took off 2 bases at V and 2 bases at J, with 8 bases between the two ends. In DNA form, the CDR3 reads TGTGCCAGCAGCCAACCACTTATCACAGATACGCAGTATTTT. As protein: CASSQPLITDTQYF.

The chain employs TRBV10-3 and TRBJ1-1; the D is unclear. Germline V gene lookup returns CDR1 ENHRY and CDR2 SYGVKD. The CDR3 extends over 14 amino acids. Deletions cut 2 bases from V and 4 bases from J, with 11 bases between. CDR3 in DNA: TGTGCCATCAGTGAGGGGAGAGAGACCACTGAAGCTTTCTTT. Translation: CAISEGRETTEAFF.

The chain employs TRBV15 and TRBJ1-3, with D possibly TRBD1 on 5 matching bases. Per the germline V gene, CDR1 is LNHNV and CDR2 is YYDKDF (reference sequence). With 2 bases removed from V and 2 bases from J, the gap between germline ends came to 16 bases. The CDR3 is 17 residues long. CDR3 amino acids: CATSRRGLLSTGNTIYF. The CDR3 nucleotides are TGTGCCACCAGCAGAAGGGGACTGTTATCTACTGGAAACACCATATATTTT.

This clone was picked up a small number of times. CDR3 sequence (DNA): TGCGCCAGCAGCGCGTTGCCCGCCGGGACAGGGGGACAGCCCCAGCATTTT. Residues: CASSALPAGTGGQPQHF. This chain uses TRBV5-1 with TRBJ1-5; 11 positions match TRBD1. The V and J ends lost 4 bases and 7 bases, in that order; junction bases with no gene match: 13. The CDR3 consists of 17 residues. Germline V gives CDR1 SGHRS, CDR2 YFSETQ. The full variable domain, rest sourced from reference TRBV5-1 and TRBJ1-5, is KAGVTQTPRYLIKTRGQQVTLSCSPISGHRSVSWYQQTPGQGLQFLFEYFSETQRNKGNFPGRFSGRQFSNSRSEMNVSTLELGDSALYLCASSALPAGTGGQPQHFGDGTRLSIL.

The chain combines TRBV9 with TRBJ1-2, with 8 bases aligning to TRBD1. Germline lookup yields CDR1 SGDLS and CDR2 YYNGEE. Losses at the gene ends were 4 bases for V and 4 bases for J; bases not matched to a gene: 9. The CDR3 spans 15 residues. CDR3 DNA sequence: TGTGCCAGCAGCACCGGGACAGGACACGTCTATGGCTACACCTTC. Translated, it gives CASSTGTGHVYGYTF. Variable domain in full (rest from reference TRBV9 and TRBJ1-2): DSGVTQTPKHLITATGQRVTLRCSPRSGDLSVYWYQQSLDQGLQFLIQYYNGEERAKGNILERFSAQQFPDLHSELNLSSLELGDSALYFCASSTGTGHVYGYTFGSGTRLTVV.

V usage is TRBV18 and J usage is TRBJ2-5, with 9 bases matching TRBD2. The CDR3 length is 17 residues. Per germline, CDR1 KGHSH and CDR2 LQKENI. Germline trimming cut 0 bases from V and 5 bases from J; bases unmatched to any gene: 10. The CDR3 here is CASSPPGDSGSDETQYF. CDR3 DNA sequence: TGTGCCAGCTCACCACCAGGGGATAGCGGGAGCGATGAGACCCAGTACTTC.

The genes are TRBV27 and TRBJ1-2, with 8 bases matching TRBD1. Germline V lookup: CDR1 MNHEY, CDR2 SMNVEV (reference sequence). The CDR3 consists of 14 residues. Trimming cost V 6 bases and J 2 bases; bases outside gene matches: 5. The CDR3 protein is CASSRTGRNYGYTF. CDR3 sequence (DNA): TGTGCCAGCAGCCGGACAGGGAGAAACTATGGCTACACCTTC.

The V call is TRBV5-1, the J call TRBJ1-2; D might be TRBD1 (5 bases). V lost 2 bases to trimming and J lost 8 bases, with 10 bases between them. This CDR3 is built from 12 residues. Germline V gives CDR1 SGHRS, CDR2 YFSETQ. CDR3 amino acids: CASSFDSPGYTF. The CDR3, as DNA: TGCGCCAGCAGCTTCGACAGCCCGGGCTACACCTTC. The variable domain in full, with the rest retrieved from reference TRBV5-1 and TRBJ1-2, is KAGVTQTPRYLIKTRGQQVTLSCSPISGHRSVSWYQQTPGQGLQFLFEYFSETQRNKGNFPGRFSGRQFSNSRSEMNVSTLELGDSALYLCASSFDSPGYTFGSGTRLTVV.

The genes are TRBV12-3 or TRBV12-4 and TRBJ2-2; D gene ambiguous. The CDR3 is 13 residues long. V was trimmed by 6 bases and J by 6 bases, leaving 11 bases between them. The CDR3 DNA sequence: TGTGCCAGCAGACTCACTTCTCCCGGGGAGCTGTTTTTT. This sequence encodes CASRLTSPGELFF.